One sample yielded the 3 T cell receptor beta chains listed below, sequenced in a study of cytomegalovirus exposure and HLA in healthy donors. 13 Jbeta primers and 60 Vbeta primers were used for the PCR. Here immunoSEQ multiplex PCR was the method, and the copy in TCRdb shows in-frame clones only, minus some. Of 150,000 to 200,000 clones listed, around four fifths are singletons. What was sequenced was PBMCs. The origin of the receptors is a man aged 35-49 years in good health and CMV-seropositive.

The chain recombines TRBV11-1 with TRBJ2-7; D is perhaps TRBD1 (5 bases). Trimming removed 7 bases at V and 0 bases at J, with 13 bases between. The CDR3 contains 14 residues. Looked up from germline, CDR1 is SGHAT and CDR2 is FQDESV (reference sequence). Written as DNA, the CDR3 is TGTGCCAGCACAGACAGCCCCAACTCCTACGAGCAGTACTTC. This encodes CASTDSPNSYEQYF.

This clone occurred a few times. The V gene is TRBV30, the J gene TRBJ1-2; 11 bases line up with TRBD1. V lost 6 bases to trimming and J lost 4 bases; unmatched junction nucleotides: 4. Germline V lookup: CDR1 GTSNPN, CDR2 SVGIG (reference sequence). This CDR3 has 13 amino acids. This chain's CDR3 is CACPGTGGYGYTF. Here the CDR3 DNA reads TGTGCCTGCCCAGGGACAGGGGGCTATGGCTACACCTTC.

The chain combines TRBV27 with TRBJ1-1; the D gene is possibly TRBD1 (5 bases). V was clipped by 6 bases and J by 0 bases, with 11 bases between them. This CDR3 contains 14 residues. CDR1 and CDR2 from the germline V gene are MNHEY and SMNVEV (reference sequence). The CDR3 loop reads CASRSAGLNTEAFF. The CDR3 region has the DNA TGTGCCAGCAGGTCCGCGGGACTGAACACTGAAGCTTTCTTT.